This entry lists 18 T cell receptor beta chains sequenced from one sample in a study of identical twins. Each CDR3 protein gets one entry after TCRdb re-called the 5' RACE reads with MiXCR. This table holds 550,000 to 800,000 distinct CDR3 sequences, 7% to 7.5% found once. The sample was also reused in another study, on yellow fever vaccine responses in identical twins.

Sequencing was performed on PBMCs. The source of these receptors is a woman aged 18-30 years in good health.

This clonotype was recorded a few times. The chain uses TRBV5-1 and TRBJ2-7; no clear D. Germline V lookup: CDR1 SGHRS, CDR2 YFSETQ. V shed 1 base and J shed 1 base, with 9 bases lying between them. The length of the CDR3 is 14 residues. In DNA, the CDR3 is TGCGCCAGCAGCTTGTCGTCTGATTCCTACGAGCAGTACGTC. Translation: CASSLSSDSYEQYV.

The rearrangement uses TRBV5-1 and TRBJ2-1, with a weak D call TRBD2 (8 bases). V was shortened by 0 bases and J by 9 bases, with 13 bases between the two germline ends. Germline CDR1 and CDR2: SGHRS and YFSETQ. This CDR3 is 14 amino acids long. CDR3 nucleotide sequence: TGCGCCAGCAGCTTGGATCGGGAGGGGGCTGAGCAGTTCTTC. Encoded protein: CASSLDREGAEQFF.

This clonotype has only a few counts. The V call is TRBV25-1, the J call TRBJ1-6; 8 bases line up with TRBD1. The germline V gene has CDR1 MGHDK and CDR2 SYGVNS. V dropped 7 bases and J dropped 7; count of bases not matched to a gene: 6. CDR3 length: 14 amino acids. CDR3 residues: CASNQDRVNSPLHF. For the CDR3, the DNA is TGTGCCAGCAACCAGGACAGGGTGAATTCACCCCTCCACTTT.

In its sample, this clonotype was seen many times. The rearrangement uses TRBV20-1 and TRBJ2-7, with D uncertain. The V end was cut by 4 bases, the J end by 2 bases, with 12 bases between. Germline loops: CDR1 DFQATT, CDR2 SNEGSKA (reference sequence). This CDR3 contains 13 residues. CDR3 DNA: TGCAGTGCTACCAAGGACGTGGCCTACGAGCAGTACGTC. Its translation is CSATKDVAYEQYV.

This clonotype was detected many times. V usage is TRBV5-1 and J usage is TRBJ2-5, with 11 nucleotides matching TRBD2. The V and J ends lost 4 bases and 1 base, in that order; junction bases with no gene match: 6. The CDR3 totals 16 residues. Germline V CDR1 and CDR2: SGHRS, YFSETQ. The DNA for the CDR3 is TGCGCCAGCAGCCCGAGACTAGCGGGGAGCCAAGAGACCCAGTACTTC. Residues: CASSPRLAGSQETQYF. Full variable domain (outside the CDR3, taken from reference TRBV5-1 and TRBJ2-5): KAGVTQTPRYLIKTRGQQVTLSCSPISGHRSVSWYQQTPGQGLQFLFEYFSETQRNKGNFPGRFSGRQFSNSRSEMNVSTLELGDSALYLCASSPRLAGSQETQYFGPGTRLLVL.

V is TRBV2 and J is TRBJ2-1, with D possibly matching TRBD2 (5 bases). The V end lost 6 bases, the J end lost 2 bases, and 11 bases lay between the germline ends. The CDR3 is 14 amino acids. CDR1 and CDR2 from the germline V gene are SNHLY and FYNNEI. The CDR3 sequence is CASRMAGPYNEQFF. The CDR3 nucleotides read TGTGCCAGCAGGATGGCGGGCCCCTACAATGAGCAGTTCTTC.

This clonotype was detected a few times. The chain uses TRBV5-5 and TRBJ1-1; D is uncertain. V gave up 1 base and J gave up 4 bases, with 20 bases separating them. The length of the CDR3 is 17 residues. Looked up from germline, CDR1 is SGHKS and CDR2 is YYEKEE (reference sequence). As DNA, the CDR3 is TGTGCCAGCAGCTTGACGTCGAGGGCTGGGTTCGGCACTGAAGCTTTCTTT. Its translation is CASSLTSRAGFGTEAFF.

This clonotype came up many times. The rearrangement uses TRBV29-1 and TRBJ2-1; D possibly matches TRBD1 or TRBD2 (5 bases each). The CDR3 totals 13 residues. Trimming cost V 6 bases and J 6 bases, with 15 bases left between them. Germline-derived CDR1 and CDR2 are SQVTM and ANQGSEA. CDR3 nucleotides: TGCAGCGTGGACCGAGGGGTAGGCAATGAGCAGTTCTTC. Translating gives CSVDRGVGNEQFF.

This clonotype has more than one count but fewer than ten. V gene TRBV5-1 combines with J gene TRBJ2-3; perhaps TRBD2 as D (6 bases). Germline V gene sequence: CDR1 SGHRS, CDR2 YFSETQ. The CDR3 contains 16 residues. V was trimmed by 0 bases and J by 2 bases, leaving 13 bases between them. The CDR3 here is CASSLVGGSITDTQYF. The DNA of the CDR3 is TGCGCCAGCAGCTTGGTCGGGGGATCAATCACAGATACGCAGTATTTT. Complete variable domain (other parts from reference TRBV5-1 and TRBJ2-3): KAGVTQTPRYLIKTRGQQVTLSCSPISGHRSVSWYQQTPGQGLQFLFEYFSETQRNKGNFPGRFSGRQFSNSRSEMNVSTLELGDSALYLCASSLVGGSITDTQYFGPGTRLTVL.

The chain uses TRBV5-6 and TRBJ2-1, with TRBD2 matching over 7 bases. With 0 bases clipped from V and 4 bases from J, the junction kept 7 bases outside the gene matches. CDR3 length: 16 residues. From germline, CDR1 is SGHDT and CDR2 YYEEEE. In DNA form, the CDR3 reads TGTGCCAGCAGCTTGGGCGGGGGAGTCGTTTACAATGAGCAGTTCTTC. Amino acid sequence: CASSLGGGVVYNEQFF.

This clonotype was observed at least ten times. The chain is built from TRBV4-3 and TRBJ2-4; 7 nucleotides match TRBD2. Germline V gene sequence: CDR1 LGHNA, CDR2 YSLEER. The CDR3 is made up of 22 amino acids. J was trimmed by 6 bases and V by 2 bases; bases with no gene match: 28. CDR3 region: CASSQPGLGLAGPRGQRNIQYF. CDR3 DNA sequence: TGCGCCAGCAGCCAACCGGGTCTGGGGTTAGCGGGCCCTCGAGGACAAAGAAACATTCAGTACTTC.

The rearrangement joins TRBV24-1 to TRBJ2-5, with 7 bases fitting TRBD2. CDR3 length: 16 amino acids. The V gene's germline CDR1 is KGHDR and CDR2 SFDVKD. J lost 5 bases, V lost 6 bases, and 14 bases had no gene match. The CDR3 nucleotides read TGTGCCACCAGTACTGGGGAGGGTATCGGTTTGGAGACCCAGTACTTC. Its translation: CATSTGEGIGLETQYF.

This clonotype was seen a handful of times. The chain combines TRBV20-1 with TRBJ2-1, with 8 bases lining up with TRBD2. Trimming at V came to 1 base and at J to 7 bases, leaving 9 bases not matched to a gene. Germline loops: CDR1 DFQATT, CDR2 SNEGSKA (reference sequence). The CDR3 sequence is 15 residues long. The CDR3 DNA follows: TGCAGTGCTAGAGGCGATGGTAGCGGGATAAATGAGCAGTTCTTC. It codes for CSARGDGSGINEQFF.

A few counts support this clonotype. This chain's CDR3 is CASRHLNTEAFF. In nucleotides, the CDR3 is TGTGCCAGCAGACATCTGAACACTGAAGCTTTCTTT. This chain joins TRBV12-3 or TRBV12-4 and TRBJ1-1, with unresolved D. V lost 6 bases to trimming and J lost 0 bases, with 5 bases between them. The CDR3 spans 12 residues.

At least ten counts were recorded for this clonotype. The chain recombines TRBV29-1 with TRBJ2-3, with 10 bases lining up with TRBD1. Germline-derived CDR1 and CDR2 are SQVTM and ANQGSEA. This CDR3 has 15 amino acids. V lost 3 bases to trimming and J lost 2 bases; unmatched junction nucleotides: 5. The CDR3 sequence: CSVEGDRGFTDTQYF. DNA for the CDR3: TGCAGCGTTGAGGGGGACAGGGGTTTCACAGATACGCAGTATTTT.

This clonotype came up a few times. This sequence joins TRBV6-5 and TRBJ2-3; 7 nucleotides align to TRBD2. CDR1 is MNHEY and CDR2 is SVGAGI in the germline V gene. The CDR3 is 15 residues long. The V segment lost 0 bases and the J segment 2 bases; nucleotides outside the gene matches: 2. CDR3 sequence (DNA): TGTGCCAGCAGTTACTCCCGACTAGCCACAGATACGCAGTATTTT. Translating it yields CASSYSRLATDTQYF.

The chain uses TRBV9 and TRBJ2-2; 9 bases agree with TRBD2. Germline loops: CDR1 SGDLS, CDR2 YYNGEE. The length of the CDR3 is 14 residues. Trimming cost V 6 bases and J 4 bases; bases outside gene matches: 4. The CDR3 coding sequence is TGTGCCAGCACCGGGACTAGCAGCACCGGGGAGCTGTTTTTT. This gives the protein CASTGTSSTGELFF. Combining the CDR3 with reference TRBV9 and TRBJ2-2 gives the whole variable domain DSGVTQTPKHLITATGQRVTLRCSPRSGDLSVYWYQQSLDQGLQFLIQYYNGEERAKGNILERFSAQQFPDLHSELNLSSLELGDSALYFCASTGTSSTGELFFGEGSRLTVL.

CDR3 loop: CASSEGGIQYF. The CDR3 DNA is TGCGCCAGCAGTGAGGGGGGCATTCAGTACTTC. V is TRBV10-1 and J is TRBJ2-4; either TRBD1 or TRBD2 may fit D (5 bases each). V was shortened by 2 bases and J by 9 bases, with 5 bases between the two germline ends. This CDR3 spans 11 amino acids. The V gene's germline CDR1 is WNHNN and CDR2 SYGVQD (reference sequence).